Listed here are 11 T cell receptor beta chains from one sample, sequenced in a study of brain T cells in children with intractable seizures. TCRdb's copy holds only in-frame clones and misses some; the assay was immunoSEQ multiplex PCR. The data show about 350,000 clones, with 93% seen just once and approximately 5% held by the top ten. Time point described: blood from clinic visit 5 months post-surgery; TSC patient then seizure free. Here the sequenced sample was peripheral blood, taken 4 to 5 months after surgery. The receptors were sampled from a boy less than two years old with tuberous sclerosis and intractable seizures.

CDR3 in DNA: TGTGCCAGCAGCGATGAGTACGAGCAGTACTTC. This encodes CASSDEYEQYF. The gene calls are TRBV7-9 and TRBJ2-7, with no clear D. V was trimmed by 5 bases and J by 4 bases, leaving 6 bases between them. The CDR3 has 11 amino acids. Germline CDR1 is SEHNR and CDR2 is FQNEAQ (reference sequence). Based on the CDR3 plus reference TRBV7-9 and TRBJ2-7, the full variable domain is DTGVSQNPRHKITKRGQNVTFRCDPISEHNRLYWYRQTLGQGPEFLTYFQNEAQLEKSRLLSDRFSAERPKGSFSTLEIQRTEQGDSAMYLCASSDEYEQYFGPGTRLTVT.

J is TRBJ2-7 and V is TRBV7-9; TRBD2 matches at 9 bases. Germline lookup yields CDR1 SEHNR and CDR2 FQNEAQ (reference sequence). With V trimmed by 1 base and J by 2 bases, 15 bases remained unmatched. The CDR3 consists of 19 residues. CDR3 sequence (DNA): TGTGCCAGCAGCTTAGAAGCGCTAGCGGGAACTCCCCTCACCTACGAGCAGTACTTC. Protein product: CASSLEALAGTPLTYEQYF.

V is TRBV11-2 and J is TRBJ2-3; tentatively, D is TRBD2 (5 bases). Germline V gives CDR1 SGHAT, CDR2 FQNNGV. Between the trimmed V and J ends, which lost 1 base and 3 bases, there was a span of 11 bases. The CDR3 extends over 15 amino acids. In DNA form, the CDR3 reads TGTGCCAGCAGCTTAGTTGAGGGTCGAACAGATACGCAGTATTTT. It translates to CASSLVEGRTDTQYF.

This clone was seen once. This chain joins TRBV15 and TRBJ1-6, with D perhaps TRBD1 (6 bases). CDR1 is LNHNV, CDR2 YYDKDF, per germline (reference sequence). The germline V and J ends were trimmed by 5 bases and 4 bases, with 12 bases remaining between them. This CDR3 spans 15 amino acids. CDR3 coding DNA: TGTGCCACCAGCCGGGGACAACTTTATAATTCACCCCTCCACTTT. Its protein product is CATSRGQLYNSPLHF. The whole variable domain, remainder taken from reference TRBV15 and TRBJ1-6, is DAMVIQNPRYQVTQFGKPVTLSCSQTLNHNVMYWYQQKSSQAPKLLFHYYDKDFNNEADTPDNFQSRRPNTSFCFLDIRSPGLGDTAMYLCATSRGQLYNSPLHFGNGTRLTVT.

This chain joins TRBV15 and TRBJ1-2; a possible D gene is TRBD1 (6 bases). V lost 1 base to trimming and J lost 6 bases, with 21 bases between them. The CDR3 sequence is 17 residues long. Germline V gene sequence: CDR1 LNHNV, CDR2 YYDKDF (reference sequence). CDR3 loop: CATSRGRGARGVDGYTF. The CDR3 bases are TGTGCCACCAGCAGAGGGAGGGGGGCGCGTGGTGTGGATGGCTACACCTTC.

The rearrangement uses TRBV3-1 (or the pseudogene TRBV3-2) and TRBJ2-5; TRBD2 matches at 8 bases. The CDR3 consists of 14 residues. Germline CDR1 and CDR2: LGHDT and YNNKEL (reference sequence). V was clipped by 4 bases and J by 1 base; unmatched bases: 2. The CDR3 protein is CASSPLAVQETQYF. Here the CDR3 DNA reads TGTGCCAGCAGCCCACTAGCGGTCCAAGAGACCCAGTACTTC.

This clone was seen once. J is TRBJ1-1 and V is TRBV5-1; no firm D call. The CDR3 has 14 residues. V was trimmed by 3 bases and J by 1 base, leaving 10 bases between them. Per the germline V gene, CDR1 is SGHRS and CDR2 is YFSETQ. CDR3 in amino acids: CASSSRVANTEAFF. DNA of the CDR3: TGCGCCAGCAGCTCACGTGTAGCGAACACTGAAGCTTTCTTT.

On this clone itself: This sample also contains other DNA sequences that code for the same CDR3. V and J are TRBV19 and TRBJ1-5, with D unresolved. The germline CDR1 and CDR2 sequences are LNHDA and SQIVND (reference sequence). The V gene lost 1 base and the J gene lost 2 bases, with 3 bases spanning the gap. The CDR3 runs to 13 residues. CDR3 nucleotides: TGTGCCAGTAGTATAGGGGGCAATCAGCCCCAGCATTTT. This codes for CASSIGGNQPQHF.

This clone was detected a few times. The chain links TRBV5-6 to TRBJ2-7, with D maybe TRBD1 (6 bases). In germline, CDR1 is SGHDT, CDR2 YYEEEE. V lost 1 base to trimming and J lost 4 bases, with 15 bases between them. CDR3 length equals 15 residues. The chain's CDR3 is CASSLSGQRIYEQYF. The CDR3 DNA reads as TGTGCCAGCAGCTTGTCAGGACAGAGGATATACGAGCAGTACTTC.

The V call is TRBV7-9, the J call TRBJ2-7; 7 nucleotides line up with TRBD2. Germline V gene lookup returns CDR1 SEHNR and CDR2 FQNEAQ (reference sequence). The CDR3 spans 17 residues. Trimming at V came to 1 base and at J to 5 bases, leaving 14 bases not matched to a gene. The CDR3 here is CASSLGGILGSGDEQYF. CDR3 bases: TGTGCCAGCAGCTTAGGTGGTATTCTGGGCAGCGGGGACGAGCAGTACTTC. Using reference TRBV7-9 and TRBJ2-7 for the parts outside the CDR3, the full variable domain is DTGVSQNPRHKITKRGQNVTFRCDPISEHNRLYWYRQTLGQGPEFLTYFQNEAQLEKSRLLSDRFSAERPKGSFSTLEIQRTEQGDSAMYLCASSLGGILGSGDEQYFGPGTRLTVT.

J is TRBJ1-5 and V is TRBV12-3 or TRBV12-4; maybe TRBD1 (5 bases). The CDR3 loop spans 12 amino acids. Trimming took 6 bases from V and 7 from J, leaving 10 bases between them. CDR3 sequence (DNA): TGTGCCAGCAGCCCCGCAGGGCAGCCCCAGCATTTT. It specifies CASSPAGQPQHF.